These 27 T cell receptor beta chains share one sample of origin, sequenced in a study of cytomegalovirus exposure and HLA in healthy donors (dated by TCRdb to 2016 to 2017). Library preparation was by the immunoSEQ multiplex PCR assay. For the multiplex PCR, a mixture combining 60 forward primers for TCR Vbeta segments and 13 reverse primers for TCR Jbeta segments was used. The source is immuneACCESS, and TCRdb retained only in-frame sequences with V and J called. Part of the clones is not carried over; for the studies checked, unresolved V genes explain less than half of this, and the remainder is unexplained. Recorded for this sample are under 200,000 clones; about four fifths of them occurred a single time. Approximately 0.4% of the sample is taken by the ten largest. Sequencing used PBMCs. These receptors came from a male donor in good health and CMV-seropositive.

V gene TRBV6-5 combines with J gene TRBJ2-1; 8 nucleotides line up with TRBD2. CDR1 and CDR2 (germline): MNHEY, SVGAGI. This CDR3 contains 13 residues. V lost 7 bases, J lost 8 bases, and 7 bases stayed unmatched. The CDR3 here is CASTPSGGYEQFF. The CDR3 DNA reads as TGTGCCAGCACTCCCAGCGGGGGCTATGAGCAGTTCTTC.

The sample holds one count of this clone. V is TRBV4-2 and J is TRBJ2-1; TRBD1 matches at 8 bases. Germline trimming cut 2 bases from V and 9 bases from J; bases unmatched to any gene: 18. CDR1 and CDR2 from the germline V gene are LGHNA and YNFKEQ. The CDR3 is 18 residues long. In DNA form, the CDR3 reads TGTGCCAGCAGCCAAATCACCGGGACAGGCCCTTTGGGGCCTGAGCAGTTCTTC. Amino acid sequence: CASSQITGTGPLGPEQFF.

This clone was seen only once. CDR3 sequence (DNA): TGTGCCAGCAGCTCCCGTAGCGGGGGTCCCTCTGGAAACACCATATATTTT. It yields the protein CASSSRSGGPSGNTIYF. The V call is TRBV13, the J call TRBJ1-3, with D possibly matching TRBD1 (5 bases). Per germline, CDR1 PRHDT and CDR2 FYEKMQ (reference sequence). Between the trimmed V and J ends, which lost 4 bases and 0 bases, there was a span of 16 bases. The CDR3 runs 17 residues.

This rearrangement joins TRBV7-3 to TRBJ2-1; TRBD2 matches at 7 bases. V shed 5 bases, J shed 5 bases, and the junction held 9 bases outside the gene matches. The CDR3 is 15 amino acids. Per germline, CDR1 SGHTA and CDR2 FQGTGA. The CDR3 protein is CASSPDLAANNEQFF. The CDR3 DNA follows: TGTGCCAGCAGCCCAGATCTAGCGGCTAACAATGAGCAGTTCTTC.

J is TRBJ1-2 and V is TRBV6-1, with 9 bases fitting TRBD1. CDR1 MNHNS and CDR2 SASEGT come from the germline V gene. The CDR3 covers 14 residues. The V and J ends lost 6 bases and 8 bases, in that order; junction bases with no gene match: 10. This chain's CDR3 is CASSEGQGVLGYTF. DNA of the CDR3: TGTGCCAGCAGCGAGGGACAGGGAGTACTAGGCTACACCTTC.

Concerning this clone itself: One junction end disagrees with the germline gene, perhaps due to a read error. The chain is built from TRBV7-9 and TRBJ2-1; 11 positions match TRBD1. CDR3 length: 15 amino acids. Germline-derived CDR1 and CDR2 are SEHNR and FQNEAQ (reference sequence). The CDR3 coding sequence is TGTTCCAGCAGACCCCGGGACAGGGGGTCCAATGAGCAGTTCTTC. The encoded protein is CSSRPRDRGSNEQFF.

This sequence joins TRBV7-2 and TRBJ1-2, with 8 bases lining up with TRBD1. V lost 0 bases to trimming and J lost 4 bases; unmatched junction nucleotides: 13. Looked up from germline, CDR1 is SGHTA and CDR2 is FQGNSA. This CDR3 region has 18 residues. The CDR3 DNA is TGTGCCAGCAGCTTAGCCCCAGAGCAGGGGGCAGGGGGCTATGGCTACACCTTC. This sequence encodes CASSLAPEQGAGGYGYTF.

This chain uses TRBV28 with TRBJ1-1, with a tentative D call TRBD1 (6 bases). The CDR3 sequence is 15 residues long. Trimming left V 6 bases short and J 2 bases short, with 16 bases between. Looked up from germline, CDR1 is MDHEN and CDR2 is SYDVKM. The CDR3 DNA follows: TGTGCCAGCAGGTATACTGCGGGGGCCAACACTGAAGCTTTCTTT. This codes for CASRYTAGANTEAFF.

There are a few counts of this clone. The V call is TRBV9, the J call TRBJ2-1; D is unresolved. Trimming stripped 2 bases from V and 4 bases from J, with 7 bases between. Germline V lookup: CDR1 SGDLS, CDR2 YYNGEE. CDR3 length: 13 residues. The CDR3, as DNA: TGTGCCAGCAGCGTTACAGCTTACAATGAGCAGTTCTTC. Translation: CASSVTAYNEQFF.

This clone has only a few counts. V usage is TRBV5-1 and J usage is TRBJ2-7, with 9 bases fitting TRBD1. Germline-derived CDR1 and CDR2 are SGHRS and YFSETQ. The CDR3 has 15 amino acids. Trimming at V came to 1 base and at J to 4 bases, leaving 6 bases not matched to a gene. DNA of the CDR3: TGCGCCAGCAGCTTGACCGGGACAGGGTCGTACGAGCAGTACTTC. It encodes CASSLTGTGSYEQYF.

This chain uses TRBV6-5 with TRBJ1-5, with D possibly TRBD1 on 6 matching bases. With 4 bases removed from V and 4 bases from J, the gap between germline ends came to 14 bases. Germline V CDR1 and CDR2: MNHEY, SVGAGI. The CDR3 is made up of 15 amino acids. The CDR3 DNA follows: TGTGCCAGCAGTTCCTCCGACAGGCTGAATCAGCCCCAGCATTTT. Its translation: CASSSSDRLNQPQHF.

The V and J genes are TRBV7-2 and TRBJ2-3; TRBD1 matches at 11 bases. Per germline, CDR1 SGHTA and CDR2 FQGNSA. V gave up 3 bases and J gave up 3 bases; unmatched junction bases: 8. This CDR3 has 17 amino acids. The CDR3 reads CASSFGTGGGRTDTQYF. The CDR3 bases are TGTGCCAGCAGCTTCGGGACAGGGGGAGGAAGGACAGATACGCAGTATTTT.

This clone was seen a single time. This chain links TRBV9 with TRBJ1-1; the match to TRBD1 covers 8 bases. Germline V CDR1 and CDR2: SGDLS, YYNGEE. Unmatched junction bases numbered 8, after V lost 3 bases and J lost 4 bases. This CDR3 region has 15 residues. The CDR3 DNA sequence: TGTGCCAGCAGCGCGGGACAGGCGGAGGGCACTGAAGCTTTCTTT. It is translated as CASSAGQAEGTEAFF.

This chain links TRBV28 with TRBJ1-3; no definite D call. The CDR3 is made up of 14 amino acids. Trimming removed 7 bases at V and 4 bases at J, with 14 bases between. Per germline, CDR1 MDHEN and CDR2 SYDVKM. CDR3 protein: CASKTTAGGNTIYF. CDR3 bases: TGTGCCAGCAAGACCACCGCGGGCGGAAACACCATATATTTT.

The gene calls are TRBV18 and TRBJ2-5; D is possibly TRBD1 (6 bases). There are 13 residues in the CDR3. Germline assignment: CDR1 KGHSH and CDR2 LQKENI. V lost 6 bases, J lost 4 bases, and 12 bases lay in between. The CDR3 nucleotides are TGTGCCAGCTCCCGGGACATGGGAGAGACCCAGTACTTC. Translated, it gives CASSRDMGETQYF.

This CDR3 reads CASSHPQAGHEQFF. The DNA for the CDR3 is TGTGCCAGCAGCCATCCCCAGGCGGGCCATGAGCAGTTCTTC. The chain joins TRBV4-2 to TRBJ2-1, with D maybe TRBD2 (5 bases). V was shortened by 3 bases and J by 8 bases, with 14 bases between the two germline ends. CDR3 size: 14 residues. Germline values: CDR1 LGHNA, CDR2 YNFKEQ.

The V and J genes are TRBV29-1 and TRBJ2-5, with 7 bases matching TRBD2. CDR3 length equals 12 residues. V lost 8 bases, J lost 5 bases, and 8 bases stayed unmatched. Germline CDR1 SQVTM, CDR2 ANQGSEA. The chain's CDR3 is CSTGGRSETQYF. The CDR3, as DNA: TGCAGCACGGGGGGAAGGAGTGAGACCCAGTACTTC.

CDR3 loop: CASSRQGAFTDTQYF. The CDR3 coding sequence is TGTGCCAGCAGCCGACAGGGGGCATTCACAGATACGCAGTATTTT. The J gene is TRBJ2-3, the V gene TRBV7-3; TRBD1 matches 10 bases. Germline trimming cut 5 bases from V and 2 bases from J; bases unmatched to any gene: 4. The CDR3 runs to 15 residues. Germline-derived CDR1 and CDR2 are SGHTA and FQGTGA. Complete variable domain (other parts from reference TRBV7-3 and TRBJ2-3): GAGVSQTPSNKVTEKGKYVELRCDPISGHTALYWYRQSLGQGPEFLIYFQGTGAADDSGLPNDRFFAVRPEGSVSTLKIQRTERGDSAVYLCASSRQGAFTDTQYFGPGTRLTVL.

Only a few counts were recorded for this clone. This rearrangement joins TRBV11-2 to TRBJ2-1; no clear D gene. CDR3 length equals 15 residues. Germline V gene data show CDR1 as SGHAT and CDR2 as FQNNGV. Trimming shortened V by 5 bases and J by 3 bases, and 14 bases separated the two germline ends. This CDR3 is CASSPMATLYNEQFF. CDR3 sequence (DNA): TGTGCCAGCAGCCCCATGGCCACGCTCTACAATGAGCAGTTCTTC.

V gene TRBV7-2 combines with J gene TRBJ2-7; TRBD1 matches at 7 bases. There are 17 residues in the CDR3. In germline, CDR1 is SGHTA, CDR2 FQGNSA. V was clipped by 1 base and J by 2 bases; unmatched bases: 11. The CDR3 DNA follows: TGTGCCAGCAGCTTAGAGGGCAGGGGGTTATGGGCCTACGAGCAGTACTTC. It codes for CASSLEGRGLWAYEQYF.

The sample holds a few counts of this clone. The chain links TRBV4-3 to TRBJ2-2; the D is unclear. The CDR3 sequence is 14 residues long. Germline V CDR1 and CDR2: LGHNA, YSLEER. V lost 8 bases and J lost 7, with 17 bases in between. CDR3 bases: TGCGCCAGCGGGTACTACCCGGAAGGCGGGGAGCTGTTTTTT. This sequence encodes CASGYYPEGGELFF.

The chain uses TRBV19 and TRBJ2-7, with no clear D. CDR1 is LNHDA, CDR2 SQIVND, per germline (reference sequence). There are 14 residues in the CDR3. Between the trimmed V and J ends, which lost 4 bases and 2 bases, there was a span of 12 bases. The CDR3 spells CASSTETTAYEQYF. The CDR3 coding sequence is TGTGCCAGTAGTACCGAGACCACAGCCTACGAGCAGTACTTC.

This clone has only a few counts. V usage is TRBV5-1 and J usage is TRBJ2-1; 8 bases match TRBD1. The CDR3 length is 13 residues. Germline V gene sequence: CDR1 SGHRS, CDR2 YFSETQ. V dropped 5 bases and J dropped 5; count of bases not matched to a gene: 3. The CDR3 loop reads CASRDRADNEQFF. The CDR3 region has the DNA TGCGCCAGCAGGGACAGGGCGGACAATGAGCAGTTCTTC.

This clone was counted only a few times. The V call is TRBV30, the J call TRBJ1-1; D remains unclear. The V gene lost 3 bases and the J gene lost 10 bases, with 12 bases spanning the gap. Germline assignment: CDR1 GTSNPN and CDR2 SVGIG (reference sequence). CDR3 size: 11 residues. The CDR3 sequence: CAWRGGFLAFF. The CDR3 DNA follows: TGTGCCTGGAGGGGAGGGTTTCTAGCTTTCTTT.

The chain joins TRBV28 to TRBJ1-1; possible D gene TRBD1, 5 bases. Germline V CDR1 and CDR2: MDHEN, SYDVKM. V was pared by 5 bases and J by 9 bases, with 10 bases between. This CDR3 has 11 amino acids. The CDR3 sequence is CASSPGVKAFF. The DNA of the CDR3 is TGTGCCAGCAGTCCGGGGGTGAAAGCTTTCTTT.

The chain combines TRBV27 with TRBJ1-5; no clear D gene. The CDR3 has 15 residues. V was clipped by 2 bases and J by 1 base, with 9 bases between them. The germline CDR1 and CDR2 sequences are MNHEY and SMNVEV (reference sequence). The CDR3 DNA sequence: TGTGCCAGCAGTTTAGGAGGGAGAAGCAATCAGCCCCAGCATTTT. Its protein product is CASSLGGRSNQPQHF.

The rearrangement links TRBV13 to TRBJ1-3; D unclear. Germline CDR1 reads PRHDT; CDR2 reads FYEKMQ (reference sequence). Trimming removed 0 bases at V and 3 bases at J, with 6 bases between. The CDR3 is 14 amino acids. The CDR3 nucleotides are TGTGCCAGCAGCTTAGGTCCGCGTGGAAACACCATATATTTT. This sequence encodes CASSLGPRGNTIYF.